Described below is a single TCR beta chain sequence and its context. The antigen is unknown. Germline loops: CDR1 LGHNA, CDR2 YSLEER. The V end was cut by 8 bases, the J end by 2 bases, with 15 bases between. The CDR3 loop spans 14 amino acids. Each CDR3 protein is one row after TCRdb ran MiXCR on the 5' RACE reads. The sample yields around 2,500 distinct CDR3 sequences, 65% to 80% seen once. This specimen belongs to a study of T-cell memory formation after mild COVID-19. Study information: There were largely donor-specific TCR clusters. Notes on the study in general: The study found contracting CD4+ clones mainly in CM and EM and contracting CD8+ clones in EMRA. In pre-infection memory, a portion of responding clones appeared, which suggested that cross-reactive memory joined.

The source of this sequence is an adult who had mild COVID-19 (a few samples of this study predate the infection). Cell type and time point are not known. V is TRBV4-3 and J is TRBJ1-2; D is undetermined. The sample taken for sequencing was PBMCs or a T cell subset sorted from them (not recorded which). The CDR3 DNA reads TGCGCCAGCGCCCCTGGACTTGGCAACTATGGCTACACCTTC. Translation: CASAPGLGNYGYTF.